A single sample gave rise to the 17 T cell receptor beta chains below, sequenced in a study of blood T cell repertoires in COVID-19. The method was immunoSEQ multiplex PCR; TCRdb's version includes in-frame clones alone and lacks a portion of them. Of roughly 500,000 clones listed, roughly nine tenths were seen once; the top ten hold over 0.7%. Specimen: peripheral blood. The receptors shown here come from a man in his late teens or twenties with COVID-19, enrolled during active disease.

Note on this clone: One end of the junction does not line up with germline, which may come from a read error. The V call is TRBV6-6, the J call TRBJ1-2, with 7 bases matching TRBD1. The CDR3 is 14 residues long. Germline CDR1 MNHNY, CDR2 SVGAGI (reference sequence). CDR3 bases: TGTGCCAGCAGAGAATCGGACAGGATCAACGTCCACCTCTTC. It translates to CASRESDRINVHLF.

V is TRBV9 and J is TRBJ1-3; 7 nucleotides line up with TRBD1. CDR1 is SGDLS, CDR2 YYNGEE, per germline. The CDR3 totals 15 residues. The V gene end was trimmed by 2 bases and the J gene end by 0 bases; junction bases not matched to a gene: 2. The CDR3 nucleotides read TGTGCCAGCAGCGTTGACAGGGACTCTGGAAACACCATATATTTT. Encoded protein: CASSVDRDSGNTIYF.

The V gene is TRBV9, the J gene TRBJ1-3; TRBD1 agrees at 7 bases. V shed 3 bases and J 2 bases; nucleotides not matched to a gene: 8. The CDR3 contains 16 residues. Germline V gene lookup returns CDR1 SGDLS and CDR2 YYNGEE. The CDR3 reads CASSAPLTGPGNTIYF. The DNA of the CDR3 is TGTGCCAGCAGCGCACCCCTGACAGGGCCTGGAAACACCATATATTTT.

The chain links TRBV6-1 to TRBJ2-7; TRBD1 is a possible D gene (5 bases). Germline CDR1 is MNHNS and CDR2 is SASEGT. CDR3 size: 16 residues. V dropped 0 bases and J dropped 3 bases, with 15 bases sitting between them. CDR3 in amino acids: CASSEANTGGYYEQYF. DNA of the CDR3: TGTGCCAGCAGTGAAGCAAACACAGGCGGATACTACGAGCAGTACTTC.

The genes are TRBV29-1 and TRBJ2-7; TRBD1 matches at 7 bases. Germline values: CDR1 SQVTM, CDR2 ANQGSEA. The CDR3 loop spans 13 amino acids. With 6 bases clipped from V and 6 bases from J, the junction kept 11 bases outside the gene matches. CDR3 sequence: CSVKTTGAPEQYF. The CDR3 bases are TGCAGCGTAAAGACTACAGGGGCCCCCGAGCAGTACTTC.

The V and J genes are TRBV27 and TRBJ2-7, with D tentatively TRBD1 (5 bases). Germline assignment: CDR1 MNHEY and CDR2 SMNVEV (reference sequence). The CDR3 contains 13 residues. V lost 3 bases, J lost 4 bases, and 10 bases lay in between. CDR3 DNA sequence: TGTGCCAGCAGTTTGGACACCAAATACGAGCAGTACTTC. Translation gives CASSLDTKYEQYF.

The genes are TRBV7-9 and TRBJ1-5; no clear D gene. Germline CDR1 and CDR2: SEHNR and FQNEAQ (reference sequence). CDR3 length: 13 amino acids. V lost 1 base, J lost 6 bases, and 7 bases lay in between. The chain's CDR3 is CASSLDRIQPQHF. Written as DNA, the CDR3 is TGTGCCAGCAGCTTAGACAGAATTCAGCCCCAGCATTTT.

This clone is a singleton in its sample. The V and J genes are TRBV7-8 and TRBJ2-7; weak D call: TRBD1 (6 bases). From germline, CDR1 is SGHVS and CDR2 FQNEAQ. The CDR3 is 14 residues long. The V and J ends lost 3 bases and 2 bases respectively, with 11 bases between them. DNA for the CDR3: TGTGCCAGCAGCTTCCGGGACACGGCCTACGAGCAGTACTTC. This translates into CASSFRDTAYEQYF.

This chain connects TRBV6-5 to TRBJ2-3; 8 nucleotides align to TRBD1. The length of the CDR3 is 14 residues. V lost 8 bases, J lost 0 bases, and 4 bases stayed unmatched. Germline V lookup: CDR1 MNHEY, CDR2 SVGAGI. This CDR3 is CASDQGASTDTQYF. The CDR3 DNA sequence: TGTGCCAGCGACCAGGGGGCAAGCACAGATACGCAGTATTTT.

The chain couples TRBV5-1 to TRBJ2-2, with a weak D call TRBD1 (5 bases). CDR3 length equals 16 residues. Trimming shortened V by 3 bases and J by 2 bases, and 14 bases separated the two germline ends. Germline CDR1 and CDR2: SGHRS and YFSETQ. CDR3: CASSSHRTTNTGELFF. Here the CDR3 DNA reads TGCGCCAGCAGCTCGCACAGGACCACAAACACCGGGGAGCTGTTTTTT. Combining the CDR3 with reference TRBV5-1 and TRBJ2-2 gives the whole variable domain KAGVTQTPRYLIKTRGQQVTLSCSPISGHRSVSWYQQTPGQGLQFLFEYFSETQRNKGNFPGRFSGRQFSNSRSEMNVSTLELGDSALYLCASSSHRTTNTGELFFGEGSRLTVL.

The chain couples TRBV6-6 to TRBJ1-6; D is uncertain. The V end was cut by 0 bases, the J end by 11 bases, with 14 bases between. Looked up from germline, CDR1 is MNHNY and CDR2 is SVGAGI (reference sequence). This CDR3 region has 15 residues. CDR3: CASSYSRRPGPPLHF. In DNA, the CDR3 is TGTGCCAGCAGTTACTCGAGGAGGCCTGGGCCACCCCTCCACTTT.

V usage is TRBV4-1 and J usage is TRBJ1-1; 10 bases fit TRBD1. The V segment lost 1 base and the J segment 9 bases; nucleotides outside the gene matches: 8. CDR1 is MGHRA, CDR2 YSYEKL, per germline. The CDR3 covers 15 residues. The CDR3 is CASSQGQGANFKAFF. Written as DNA, the CDR3 is TGCGCCAGCAGCCAAGGACAGGGGGCAAATTTCAAAGCTTTCTTT.

The rearrangement joins TRBV19 to TRBJ1-4; D is ambiguous. Trimming left V 10 bases short and J 0 bases short, with 15 bases between. CDR3 length equals 15 residues. CDR1 and CDR2 (germline): LNHDA, SQIVND (reference sequence). Here the CDR3 reads CATTEGGTTNEKLFF. The CDR3 DNA is TGTGCCACCACCGAGGGCGGGACAACTAATGAAAAACTGTTTTTT.

The chain is built from TRBV7-2 and TRBJ2-7; 8 bases align to TRBD1. CDR1 SGHTA and CDR2 FQGNSA come from the germline V gene. Trimming took 2 bases from V and 6 from J; bases not matched to a gene: 9. The CDR3 is 15 amino acids. This CDR3 is CASSLRRQGKSEQYF. The CDR3 DNA sequence: TGTGCCAGCAGCTTACGTCGACAGGGGAAGAGCGAGCAGTACTTC. Drawing the rest from reference TRBV7-2 and TRBJ2-7, the complete variable domain is GAGVSQSPSNKVTEKGKDVELRCDPISGHTALYWYRQSLGQGLEFLIYFQGNSAPDKSGLPSDRFSAERTGGSVSTLTIQRTQQEDSAVYLCASSLRRQGKSEQYFGPGTRLTVT.

The gene calls are TRBV11-3 and TRBJ1-4; 8 nucleotides align to TRBD1. Looked up from germline, CDR1 is SGHNT and CDR2 is YENEEA. V lost 4 bases and J lost 7; bases outside the gene matches: 5. This CDR3 contains 14 residues. The CDR3 is CASSSDREPEKLFF. The CDR3 region has the DNA TGTGCCAGCAGCTCGGACAGGGAGCCTGAAAAACTGTTTTTT.

The V gene is TRBV11-1, the J gene TRBJ2-7; 9 positions match TRBD1. Trimming took 5 bases from V and 4 from J; bases not matched to a gene: 12. This CDR3 is built from 16 residues. Per the germline V gene, CDR1 is SGHAT and CDR2 is FQDESV (reference sequence). CDR3 sequence (DNA): TGTGCCAGCAGCGAGGAAGCCGGGACAGGGCTATACGAGCAGTACTTC. Amino acid sequence: CASSEEAGTGLYEQYF.

The rearrangement joins TRBV10-3 to TRBJ1-3; D gene ambiguous. Trimming removed 4 bases from V and 4 bases from J, with 8 bases in between. The CDR3 is 13 amino acids. Germline loops: CDR1 ENHRY, CDR2 SYGVKD. The CDR3 coding sequence is TGTGCCATCAGTGGGGCTGGGGGAAACACCATATATTTT. It codes for CAISGAGGNTIYF.